The next 6 T cell receptor beta chains were all read from a single sample in a study of blood T cell repertoires in COVID-19. Assay used: immunoSEQ multiplex PCR; TCRdb lists only in-frame clones, some missing. The sample lists a few hundred thousand clones, roughly 87% occurring once. Sequencing was done on a sample of peripheral blood. The receptor set was obtained from a man younger than 35 with active or convalescent COVID-19.

The V call is TRBV23-1, the J call TRBJ2-7; TRBD1 aligns across 9 bases. TRBV23-1 is designated an ORF whose function remains uncertain. The CDR3 covers 18 residues. The trim removed 3 bases at V and 2 bases at J, leaving 14 bases unmatched. The CDR3 loop is CASSQFVAVRDRAYEQYF. The CDR3 region has the DNA TGCGCCAGCAGTCAGTTCGTCGCCGTGAGGGACAGGGCCTACGAGCAGTACTTC.

The chain recombines TRBV10-3 with TRBJ1-3; 9 nucleotides match TRBD1. Per germline, CDR1 ENHRY and CDR2 SYGVKD. This CDR3 is 16 amino acids long. J was trimmed by 0 bases and V by 1 base; bases with no gene match: 1. CDR3 amino acids: CAISEWGQGSGNTIYF. DNA for the CDR3: TGTGCCATCAGTGAGTGGGGACAGGGCTCTGGAAACACCATATATTTT.

V usage is TRBV11-2 and J usage is TRBJ2-1, with 10 bases identical to TRBD1. The CDR3 has 13 residues. Germline trimming cut 7 bases from V and 6 bases from J; bases unmatched to any gene: 3. Germline CDR1 is SGHAT and CDR2 is FQNNGV. The CDR3 DNA sequence: TGTGCCAGCACTTGGACAGGGGGCAATGAGCAGTTCTTC. It codes for CASTWTGGNEQFF.

V gene TRBV7-9 combines with J gene TRBJ1-1, with 10 bases aligning to TRBD1. After removal of 5 bases from V and 1 base from J, the junction contained 7 bases not matched to a gene. This CDR3 comprises 16 residues. CDR1 and CDR2 from the germline V gene are SEHNR and FQNEAQ (reference sequence). The CDR3 sequence is CASSPDRGRWNTEAFF. The CDR3 DNA sequence: TGTGCCAGCAGCCCCGACAGGGGGCGATGGAACACTGAAGCTTTCTTT.

The V and J genes are TRBV24-1 and TRBJ1-3, with D uncertain. Trimming removed 1 base at V and 0 bases at J, with 12 bases between. The CDR3 spans 17 residues. CDR1 is KGHDR and CDR2 is SFDVKD in the germline V gene. The CDR3 region has the DNA TGTGCCACCAGTGATTTCGGGGAGGGCGGCTCTGGAAACACCATATATTTT. Residues: CATSDFGEGGSGNTIYF.

The V call is TRBV7-6, the J call TRBJ2-3; TRBD2 agrees at 12 bases. The V gene's germline CDR1 is SGHVS and CDR2 FNYEAQ. Trimming at V came to 5 bases and at J to 1 base, leaving 7 bases not matched to a gene. This CDR3 region has 17 residues. CDR3 region: CASSPSLAGGRTDTQYF. The CDR3 bases are TGTGCCAGCAGCCCTTCCCTAGCGGGAGGGCGCACAGATACGCAGTATTTT.